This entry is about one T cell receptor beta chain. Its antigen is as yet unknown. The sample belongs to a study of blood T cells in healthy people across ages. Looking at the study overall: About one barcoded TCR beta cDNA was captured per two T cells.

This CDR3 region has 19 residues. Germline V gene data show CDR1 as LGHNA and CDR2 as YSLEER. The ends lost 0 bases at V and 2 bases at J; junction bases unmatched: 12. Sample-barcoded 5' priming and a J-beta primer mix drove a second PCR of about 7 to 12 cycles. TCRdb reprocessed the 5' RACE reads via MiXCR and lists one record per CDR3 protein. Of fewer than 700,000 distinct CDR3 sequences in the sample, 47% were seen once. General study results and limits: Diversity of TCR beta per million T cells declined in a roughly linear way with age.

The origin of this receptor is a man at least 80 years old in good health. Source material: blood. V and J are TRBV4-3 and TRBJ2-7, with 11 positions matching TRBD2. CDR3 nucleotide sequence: TGCGCCAGCAGCCAAGATGTAGCCCGGGTAGCGGGAGGGACCTACGAGCAGTACTTC. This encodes CASSQDVARVAGGTYEQYF.